The 10 T cell receptor beta chains below all came from one sample that was sequenced in a study of cytomegalovirus exposure and HLA in healthy donors. PCR employed 60 Vbeta and 13 Jbeta primers. Profiled with immunoSEQ multiplex PCR; TCRdb holds only in-frame clones, not every one. The data hold about 160,000 clones, with approximately 72% observed a single time. Material: PBMCs. Receptor source: a man in his forties in good health and CMV-seropositive.

This sequence joins TRBV6-6 and TRBJ2-6, with a possible D match to TRBD1 (5 bases). The CDR3 covers 15 residues. With 0 bases removed from V and 2 bases from J, the gap between germline ends came to 5 bases. Germline V gene data show CDR1 as MNHNY and CDR2 as SVGAGI (reference sequence). The CDR3 DNA follows: TGTGCCAGCAGTTACTCAGGGGCTGGGGCCAACGTCCTGACTTTC. Translated: CASSYSGAGANVLTF.

The rearrangement links TRBV30 to TRBJ1-6; 7 bases align to TRBD1. The CDR3 has 17 amino acids. The J segment lost 10 bases and the V segment lost 1 base, leaving 16 bases of the junction unmatched. From germline, CDR1 is GTSNPN and CDR2 SVGIG (reference sequence). This CDR3 reads CAWSGLTGNVGGSPLHF. The CDR3 region has the DNA TGTGCCTGGAGTGGCTTGACAGGGAACGTTGGAGGATCACCCCTCCACTTT.

The chain joins TRBV7-2 to TRBJ2-1, with D perhaps TRBD2 (5 bases). Per the germline V gene, CDR1 is SGHTA and CDR2 is FQGNSA. The CDR3 contains 15 residues. The ends were cut back, 2 bases at V and 3 bases at J, with 11 bases in the middle. The CDR3 sequence is CASSLPGNFYNEQFF. CDR3 bases: TGTGCCAGCAGCTTACCGGGGAATTTCTACAATGAGCAGTTCTTC.

The rearrangement uses TRBV9 and TRBJ2-3, with D perhaps TRBD1 (6 bases). The CDR3 length is 16 residues. V lost 6 bases to trimming and J lost 2 bases, with 19 bases between them. CDR1 and CDR2 from the germline V gene are SGDLS and YYNGEE. CDR3 residues: CASTPGDPGSTDTQYF. CDR3 DNA sequence: TGTGCCAGCACCCCAGGGGACCCAGGGTCCACAGATACGCAGTATTTT.

The chain links TRBV10-3 to TRBJ1-2; weak D call: TRBD1 (6 bases). V was shortened by 9 bases and J by 2 bases, with 13 bases between the two germline ends. The CDR3 is 13 amino acids. The germline V gene encodes CDR1 ENHRY and CDR2 SYGVKD. CDR3 protein: CAMRAGENYGYTF. For the CDR3, the DNA is TGTGCCATGCGTGCAGGGGAAAACTATGGCTACACCTTC.

In its sample, this clone was seen once. The chain couples TRBV15 to TRBJ1-6, with 7 positions matching TRBD1. Germline CDR1 is LNHNV and CDR2 is YYDKDF (reference sequence). The J segment lost 5 bases and the V segment lost 3 bases, leaving 1 base of the junction unmatched. The CDR3 is 14 residues long. The CDR3 region has the DNA TGTGCCACCAGCAGGGGACAGAATAATTCACCCCTCCACTTT. Translating gives CATSRGQNNSPLHF.

This rearrangement joins TRBV20-1 to TRBJ1-2; D is unresolved. Germline V CDR1 and CDR2: DFQATT, SNEGSKA (reference sequence). The CDR3 contains 10 residues. V lost 6 bases to trimming and J lost 8 bases, with 10 bases between them. The CDR3 region has the DNA TGCAGTGCCACAAGGGAGGGCTACACCTTC. Amino acids: CSATREGYTF.

V and J are TRBV7-2 and TRBJ1-1; TRBD1 might be the D (5 bases). The germline V gene encodes CDR1 SGHTA and CDR2 FQGNSA. Deletions cut 5 bases from V and 2 bases from J, with 9 bases between. The CDR3 sequence is 13 residues long. CDR3 in amino acids: CASSPGTNTEAFF. The CDR3, as DNA: TGTGCCAGCAGCCCCGGGACTAACACTGAAGCTTTCTTT.

Only a few counts were recorded for this clone. The chain links TRBV4-3 to TRBJ1-2, with 8 bases aligning to TRBD1. The CDR3 is made up of 14 amino acids. After removal of 3 bases from V and 8 bases from J, the junction contained 8 bases not matched to a gene. Germline lookup yields CDR1 LGHNA and CDR2 YSLEER. The CDR3 nucleotides are TGCGCCAGCAGCCAGGGGGACAGGCCAAACGGCTACACCTTC. Amino acids: CASSQGDRPNGYTF.

The chain couples TRBV4-2 to TRBJ2-5, with TRBD1 identical over 8 bases. Trimming removed 6 bases from V and 0 bases from J; junction bases left unmatched: 6. The V gene's germline CDR1 is LGHNA and CDR2 YNFKEQ. The CDR3 is 15 residues long. The DNA for the CDR3 is TGTGCCAGCAGACTGGACAGGGCCCACCAAGAGACCCAGTACTTC. Protein sequence: CASRLDRAHQETQYF.